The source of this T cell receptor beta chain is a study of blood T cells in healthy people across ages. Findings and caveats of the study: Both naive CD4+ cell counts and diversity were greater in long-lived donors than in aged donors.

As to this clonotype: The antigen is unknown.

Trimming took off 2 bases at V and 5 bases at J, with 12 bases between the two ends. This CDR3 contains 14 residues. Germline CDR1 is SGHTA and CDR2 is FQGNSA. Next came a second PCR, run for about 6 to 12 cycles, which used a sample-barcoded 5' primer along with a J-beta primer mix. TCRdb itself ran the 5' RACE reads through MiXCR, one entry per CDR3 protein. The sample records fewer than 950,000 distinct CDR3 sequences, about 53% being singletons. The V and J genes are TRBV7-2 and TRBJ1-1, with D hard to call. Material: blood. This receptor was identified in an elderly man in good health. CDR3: CASSLLSGVTEAFF. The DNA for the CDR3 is TGTGCCAGCAGCTTACTCTCCGGGGTAACTGAAGCTTTCTTT. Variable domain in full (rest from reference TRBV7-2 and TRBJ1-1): GAGVSQSPSNKVTEKGKDVELRCDPISGHTALYWYRQSLGQGLEFLIYFQGNSAPDKSGLPSDRFSAERTGGSVSTLTIQRTQQEDSAVYLCASSLLSGVTEAFFGQGTRLTVV.